Listed below are T cell receptor beta chains from one sample, sequenced in a study of blood T cells in healthy people across ages. TCRdb itself ran the 5' RACE reads through MiXCR, one entry per CDR3 protein. The data hold hundreds of thousands of distinct CDR3 sequences, with about 48% observed a single time. The sequenced sample was blood. These receptors came from a man aged 25-40 years in good health. CDR3s include the opening cysteine and the closing phenylalanine or tryptophan.

V	J	CDR3
TRBV10-3	TRBJ1-6	CAIRTGRDSPLHF
TRBV11-2	TRBJ2-3	CASSLEALSRDTQYF
TRBV3-1	TRBJ1-1	CASSTRQGAVTEAFF
TRBV9	TRBJ2-3	CASSPPTSGGLRDTQYF
TRBV29-1	TRBJ1-5	CSVEDADSNQPQHF
TRBV5-1	TRBJ1-1	CASSGQGLFVEAFF
TRBV14	TRBJ2-3	CASSLQQGGANTQYF
TRBV6-5	TRBJ1-2	CASSPYPEGYTF
TRBV4-2	TRBJ2-1	CASSQDLVTGANEQFF
TRBV6-2/TRBV6-3	TRBJ1-5	CASRTMGNQPQHF
TRBV6-2/TRBV6-3	TRBJ2-7	CASSYSNSPYEQYF